Below, 9 T cell receptor beta chains from the same sample are listed, as sequenced in a study of Graves' ophthalmopathy and Graves' hyperthyroidism (dated by TCRdb to about 2018). TCRdb lists the instrument as Illumina HiSeq 2000. For repertoire sequencing, the TCR beta CDR3 regions were amplified from RNA transcripts. HTBI primers and the Qiagen OneStep RT-PCR kit were used in a first-round RT-PCR, which was followed by a second-round multiplex PCR, size selection and purification. TCRdb cleaned the public reads at Q25 with fastp, built clones with MiXCR and kept in-frame beta chains. Every distinct CDR3 protein forms one entry, paired with its most common genes and DNA. The sample table lists over a million distinct CDR3 sequences, 35% to 45% of them with a count of one. The biggest ten clones account for over 8.5% of the sample. Sequenced: peripheral blood or thyroid tissue (not recorded which). Source of these receptors: an adult man with Graves' hyperthyroidism.

The table lists this clonotype with many counts. The genes are TRBV2 and TRBJ2-2, with D hard to call. Germline CDR1 is SNHLY and CDR2 is FYNNEI. V lost 3 bases and J lost 4, with 12 bases in between. The CDR3 contains 15 residues. CDR3 sequence: CASSEGKRVTGELFF. CDR3 in DNA: TGTGCCAGCAGTGAGGGGAAGCGAGTCACCGGGGAGCTGTTTTTT.

This clonotype came up a few times. The rearrangement uses TRBV12-3 or TRBV12-4 and TRBJ1-1; TRBD1 agrees at 10 bases. This CDR3 is built from 15 residues. V was clipped by 7 bases and J by 5 bases; unmatched bases: 10. CDR3 DNA: TGTGCCAGCAACCGAAGGGACAGGGGCGAGACTGAAGCTTTCTTT. It specifies CASNRRDRGETEAFF.

This clonotype has a count of ten or more. This chain links TRBV11-2 with TRBJ2-7; tentatively, D is TRBD2 (5 bases). Per the germline V gene, CDR1 is SGHAT and CDR2 is FQNNGV. This CDR3 contains 16 residues. V was clipped by 8 bases and J by 0 bases, with 20 bases between them. CDR3 DNA sequence: TGTGCCAGCCTCGGACTCGCAGCCAGGAGCTCCTACGAGCAGTACTTC. Residues: CASLGLAARSSYEQYF. Full variable domain (missing parts from reference TRBV11-2 and TRBJ2-7): EAGVAQSPRYKIIEKRQSVAFWCNPISGHATLYWYQQILGQGPKLLIQFQNNGVVDDSQLPKDRFSAERLKGVDSTLKIQPAKLEDSAVYLCASLGLAARSSYEQYFGPGTRLTVT.

This clonotype was seen at least ten times. The chain employs TRBV7-8 and TRBJ2-7, with 10 positions matching TRBD1. CDR1 and CDR2 (germline): SGHVS, FQNEAQ. The CDR3 runs 15 residues. Trimming took 4 bases from V and 5 from J; bases not matched to a gene: 8. The CDR3 DNA follows: TGTGCCAGCAGCTCTACCGGGACAGGGGTCCACGAGCAGTACTTC. The encoded protein is CASSSTGTGVHEQYF.

The chain links TRBV6-5 to TRBJ1-5, with TRBD1 matching over 9 bases. The CDR3 is made up of 15 amino acids. Germline V CDR1 and CDR2: MNHEY, SVGAGI. After removal of 6 bases from V and 1 base from J, the junction contained 4 bases not matched to a gene. CDR3 coding DNA: TGTGCCAGCAGACCGACAGGGGGGAGCAATCAGCCCCAGCATTTT. It encodes CASRPTGGSNQPQHF.

The count of this clonotype is one. V usage is TRBV29-1 and J usage is TRBJ2-7; the D call may be TRBD1 or TRBD2 (5 bases each). The germline V gene encodes CDR1 SQVTM and CDR2 ANQGSEA. CDR3 length equals 11 residues. This chain's CDR3 is CRPGPSYEQYF. Here the CDR3 DNA reads TGCAGACCGGGACCCTCCTACGAGCAGTACTTC.

The chain joins TRBV7-8 to TRBJ2-2; D is unresolved. The CDR3 loop spans 15 amino acids. The germline V and J ends were trimmed by 1 base and 8 bases, with 14 bases remaining between them. In germline, CDR1 is SGHVS, CDR2 FQNEAQ. The CDR3 nucleotides are TGTGCCAGCAGCTTAGTTTCCACCCCCCGGGGGGAGCTGTTTTTT. As protein: CASSLVSTPRGELFF.

About this clonotype itself: A read error is possible here, since a much larger clone lies one base away. The chain carries TRBV20-1 and TRBJ2-7, with D possibly TRBD2 on 5 matching bases. The CDR3 totals 13 residues. V was pared by 1 base and J by 2 bases, with 9 bases between. Germline CDR1 is DFQATT and CDR2 is SNEGSKA (reference sequence). CDR3 DNA: TGCAGTGCTAGAGTGGGGAGTACCTACGAGCAGTACTTC. It yields the protein CSARVGSTYEQYF.

This chain links TRBV5-1 with TRBJ1-4; 7 positions match TRBD1. Germline CDR1 and CDR2: SGHRS and YFSETQ. The CDR3 runs to 15 residues. V trimming: 0 bases; J trimming: 7 bases; junction bases outside the gene matches: 6. CDR3 DNA sequence: TGCGCCAGCAGCTTGGAGCAGGGGGAGATTGAAAAACTGTTTTTT. Its protein product is CASSLEQGEIEKLFF.